The sample holds a few counts of the clone carrying this TCR beta chain. Its antigen is as yet unknown. TCRdb redid the calling of the reads with MiXCR, one entry per CDR3 protein. The table includes about 470,000 distinct CDR3 sequences, about 44% detected once. This entry belongs to a study of T cell repertoires in cytomegalovirus infection. Study-wide background: Recently identified HLA-C-restricted CMV epitopes were used, and well-studied HLA-B-restricted CMV epitopes were used as well. Carrying CMV and the relevant HLA type showed in public TCR beta signatures. Study outcomes and limitations: The ex vivo response was dominated by HLA-C-restricted CMV-specific TCR beta clonotypes. Public TCR beta family frequency separated CMV-and-HLA carriers, including in an independent cohort.

The clonotype originates from a human donor in good health (CMV status not recorded). Some clones in this sample may be carry-over from other donors' samples. The input for sequencing was cultured PBMCs, taken from culture after CMV antigen stimulation.

CDR3 protein: CASSLTGTGGYEQYF. The CDR3 DNA follows: TGTGCCAGCAGTTTAACCGGGACAGGGGGCTACGAGCAGTACTTC. The rearrangement links TRBV6-1 to TRBJ2-7; 11 bases match TRBD1. The CDR3 consists of 15 residues. CDR1 MNHNS and CDR2 SASEGT come from the germline V gene. J lost 3 bases, V lost 5 bases, and 6 bases had no gene match.